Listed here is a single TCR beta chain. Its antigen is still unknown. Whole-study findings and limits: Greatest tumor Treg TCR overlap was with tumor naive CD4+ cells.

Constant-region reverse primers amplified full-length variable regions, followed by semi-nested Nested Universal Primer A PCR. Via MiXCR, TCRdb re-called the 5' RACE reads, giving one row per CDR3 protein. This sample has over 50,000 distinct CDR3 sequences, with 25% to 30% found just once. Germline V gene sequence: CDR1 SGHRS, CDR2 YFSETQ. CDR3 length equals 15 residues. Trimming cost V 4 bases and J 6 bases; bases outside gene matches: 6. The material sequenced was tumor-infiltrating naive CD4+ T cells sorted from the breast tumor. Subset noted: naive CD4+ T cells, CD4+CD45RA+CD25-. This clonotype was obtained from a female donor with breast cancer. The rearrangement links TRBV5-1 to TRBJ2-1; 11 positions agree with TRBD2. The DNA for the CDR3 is TGCGCCAGCAGCAAGACTAGCGGGGTCTTCAATGAGCAGTTCTTC. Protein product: CASSKTSGVFNEQFF.